Listed below are T cell receptor beta chains from one sample, sequenced in a study of cytomegalovirus exposure and HLA in healthy donors. Only in-frame clones appear in the TCRdb table, and some are missing; sequencing was by immunoSEQ multiplex PCR. The table lists approximately 110,000 clones, 74% of them singletons. Sample: PBMCs. The receptors stem from a man aged 50 to 59 in good health and CMV-seropositive. The CDR3 runs from the conserved cysteine through the conserved F or W. Each record gives: CDR3 protein, CDR3 length, V gene.

CDR3: CASSLEWQGWDYTF; length: 14; V: TRBV5-5
CDR3: CASSPGQGDYEQYF; length: 14; V: TRBV7-3
CDR3: CASSLNGESEQFF; length: 13; V: TRBV5-1
CDR3: CASSSGSSYEQYF; length: 13; V: TRBV5-1
CDR3: CASTTGTGYDTQYF; length: 14; V: TRBV19
CDR3: CASSLPRTRTEAFF; length: 14; V: TRBV19
CDR3: CASSAIFPTSRGVDTQYF; length: 18; V: TRBV25-1
CDR3: CASSQARGTEAFF; length: 13; V: TRBV2
CDR3: CASSLVVATEAFF; length: 13; V: TRBV5-1
CDR3: CAWSVRSGFNEQFF; length: 14; V: TRBV30
CDR3: CASSGLTGSTDTQYF; length: 15; V: TRBV6-1
CDR3: CAAQQGSGYTF; length: 11; V: TRBV7-6
CDR3: CATSRGVTGGSYEQYF; length: 16; V: TRBV15
CDR3: CASSSGTSRETQYF; length: 14; V: TRBV6-5
CDR3: CASSFRPTGLYNEQFF; length: 16; V: TRBV11-1
CDR3: CASNAQGPAFF; length: 11; V: TRBV2
CDR3: CASSHTFRKQETQYF; length: 15; V: TRBV14
CDR3: CASSYSPGRNTEAFF; length: 15; V: TRBV6-6
CDR3: CASRIRQGGGAQYF; length: 14; V: TRBV6-1
CDR3: CASSQTGGYTEAFF; length: 14; V: TRBV4-1
CDR3: CASSLGREPKNIQYF; length: 15; V: TRBV13
CDR3: CARSLGRDINTGELFF; length: 16; V: TRBV5-3
CDR3: CASSSRPREKLFF; length: 13; V: TRBV5-1
CDR3: CASSPRQGVTEAFF; length: 14; V: TRBV6-5
CDR3: CASSMKRIADYNEQFF; length: 16; V: TRBV19
CDR3: CASSIEVQSEKLFF; length: 14; V: TRBV19
CDR3: CASSDNGRLGGTDTQYF; length: 17; V: TRBV10-1
CDR3: CASRASGSSYEQYF; length: 14; V: TRBV2
CDR3: CASSRTSGRIGELFF; length: 15; V: TRBV19
CDR3: CASSPPGRGMNTEAFF; length: 16; V: TRBV11-2
CDR3: CASSLISDRHGKTQYF; length: 16; V: TRBV7-8
CDR3: CASSLELRGANTGELFF; length: 17; V: TRBV7-6
CDR3: CASSLGAEQFF; length: 11; V: TRBV5-6
CDR3: CASSPLGQPHEQYF; length: 14; V: TRBV7-7
CDR3: CASSSLTGELFF; length: 12; V: TRBV7-6
CDR3: CAISEGAGGTVTQYF; length: 15; V: TRBV10-3
CDR3: CASSLEGRDLYGYTF; length: 15; V: TRBV6-5
CDR3: CASSLMSGGQETQYF; length: 15; V: TRBV7-3
CDR3: CAITRDRENTEAFF; length: 14; V: TRBV10-3
CDR3: CASSEQGRYQPQHF; length: 14; V: TRBV6-1
CDR3: CASRQTTVSGEQYF; length: 14; V: TRBV5-1
CDR3: CSVEEVALSSGYTF; length: 14; V: TRBV29-1
CDR3: CASSTPAGSDYEQYF; length: 15; V: TRBV28
CDR3: CSVEGGAGGTYEQYF; length: 15; V: TRBV29-1
CDR3: CAISESNPGTNQPQHF; length: 16; V: TRBV10-3
CDR3: CASRRSTGTGPYEQYF; length: 16; V: TRBV27
CDR3: CAWRVDIADTQYF; length: 13; V: TRBV30
CDR3: CASSFADRGGQTQYF; length: 15; V: TRBV5-1
CDR3: CASRPIRGPNTEAFF; length: 15; V: TRBV11-2
CDR3: CASSLAGWRQGNEQYF; length: 16; V: TRBV5-1
CDR3: CASSKVGAGGGQPQHF; length: 16; V: TRBV21-1
CDR3: CASTPGQARLPGNTIYF; length: 17; V: TRBV9
CDR3: CASSQGGSSYQETQYF; length: 16; V: TRBV4-1
CDR3: CASSINTKNIQYF; length: 13; V: TRBV19
CDR3: CASSQLASTGTEAFF; length: 15; V: TRBV7-8
CDR3: CAISRFPGTSGGEGTDTQYF; length: 20; V: TRBV10-3
CDR3: CASSESMAGGSSYNEQFF; length: 18; V: TRBV2
CDR3: CASSKGDYPGNTIYF; length: 15; V: TRBV21-1
CDR3: CASSPGQTETQYF; length: 13; V: TRBV6-1
CDR3: CASSLKSGVEQYF; length: 13; V: TRBV7-3